A selection of T cell receptor beta chains follows, all from one sample in a study of blood T cell repertoires in COVID-19. Assay used: immunoSEQ multiplex PCR; TCRdb lists only in-frame clones, some missing. The sample contains about 35,000 clones, about 83% of which appear only once. The sample was peripheral blood. These receptors were collected from a man in his fifties with acute or convalescent COVID-19. The CDR3 runs from the conserved cysteine through the conserved F or W.

J,V,CDR3
TRBJ2-7,TRBV5-1,CASSTGQSTYEQYF
TRBJ2-1,TRBV7-9,CASSLTGTEYNEQFF
TRBJ2-1,TRBV18,CASSPENSNEQFF
TRBJ2-3,TRBV5-1,CASSRSPSTDTQYF
TRBJ2-7,TRBV4-1,CASSPTGVHSYEQYF
TRBJ1-1,TRBV4-2,CASSQVQRGEAFF
TRBJ2-6,TRBV14,CASSQVTDPWARSGANVLTF
TRBJ2-5,TRBV11-3,CASSQGLAGGPWYQETQYF
TRBJ2-7,TRBV7-9,CASSYIGDISYEQYF
TRBJ2-7,TRBV5-5,CASSLGQSHTYEQYF
TRBJ2-3,TRBV25-1,CASSPRGRGFTDTQYF
TRBJ2-1,TRBV27,CASSFRARANEQFF
TRBJ1-1,TRBV7-3,CASSRLGADEAFF
TRBJ1-1,TRBV19,CASSTQGADTEAFF
TRBJ1-1,TRBV9,CASSPGGGRGSLGTEAFF
TRBJ1-2,TRBV24-1,CATSASDRGGYTF
TRBJ2-5,TRBV5-1,CASSTDRETQYF
TRBJ1-5,TRBV13,CASRRWGQGDQPQHF
TRBJ2-1,TRBV7-3,CASSSKGLAGNEQFF
TRBJ2-7,TRBV9,CASSVGVGGAYEQYF
TRBJ1-1,TRBV11-2,CASSSLRRNTEAFF
TRBJ1-1,TRBV7-3,CASSRRYGDTEAFF
TRBJ2-1,TRBV5-1,CASSTISAGDLFF
TRBJ2-7,TRBV29-1,CSVVNPADSYEQYF
TRBJ1-5,TRBV18,CASSPARTGAYQPQHF
TRBJ2-4,TRBV19,CASSIPTGAGNIQYF
TRBJ1-5,TRBV13,CASSSRDSNQPQHF
TRBJ2-3,TRBV5-4,CASTQGPLTDTQYF
TRBJ2-7,TRBV2,CASSEPRTGLDEQYF
TRBJ2-7,TRBV2,CASSANRNGYEQYF
TRBJ2-7,TRBV13,CASSLGFTGKYYEQYF
TRBJ2-1,TRBV9,CASSALTSGDEQFF
TRBJ1-1,TRBV6-5,CASRQGWNTEAFF
TRBJ2-7,TRBV19,CASSIGGPDRASEQYF
TRBJ2-5,TRBV5-1,CASSLAPSGPETQYF
TRBJ2-1,TRBV9,CASSVFSGGAVNEQFF
TRBJ2-5,TRBV19,CASSTRGETQYF
TRBJ2-5,TRBV7-7,CASSLVAGRKETQYF
TRBJ2-5,TRBV28,CASSLYSSGRAGETQYF
TRBJ2-3,TRBV27,CASSLTPGRGPNTDTQYF
TRBJ2-1,TRBV9,CASSSTRGNEQFF
TRBJ2-1,TRBV9,CASSVRGDVAYNEQFF
TRBJ1-1,TRBV5-6,CASSLAAGLYTEAFF
TRBJ1-1,TRBV29-1,CSVVGSGQGVAAFF
TRBJ1-5,TRBV28,CASSSNLQGENQPQHF